This T cell receptor beta chain was documented in a study of T-cell reconstitution after alpha-beta-depleted transplantation in children (TCRdb year 2016). In the study overall: The study quantitatively tracked T-cell immune reconstitution after TCRalphabeta/CD19-depleted allogeneic hematopoietic cell transplantation in children using TCR repertoire profiling.

Libraries were made using PCR. Instrument used: Illumina HiSeq 2500. TCR library preparation used molecular barcoding, with unique molecular identifiers applied to normalize quantification of the TCRbeta repertoire. TCRdb reprocessed the public reads (quality trimming at Q25 with fastp, clone calling with MiXCR) and kept in-frame beta chains. Each CDR3 protein appears once, grouped with its most common genes and DNA. The table for this sample lists about 610,000 distinct CDR3 sequences; 10% to 13% of them were counted only once. The ten largest make up around 4% of the sample. Details on this clonotype: No cognate antigen has been identified for it. Base quality data are lacking; no much larger clone is found one base away.

The germline V gene supplies CDR1 SQVTM and CDR2 ANQGSEA. V and J are truncated by 7 bases and 2 bases respectively, leaving an intervening sequence of 10 bases. The CDR3 runs 12 residues from the cysteine to the phenylalanine. The kept DNA is CDR3 alone, 36 bases in frame from the first base. The source of this sequence is a human donor who donated a stem cell graft to a child with acute myeloid leukemia. The rearrangement combines TRBV29-1 with TRBJ2-3; TRBD2 is a weak D gene call, 5 bases matching. The sequencing here drew on PBMCs from the stem cell graft donor, taken from the stem cell graft. The CDR3 region: CSASGATDTQYF. The bases are TGCAGCGCAAGCGGAGCCACAGATACGCAGTATTTT.